This TCR beta chain originates from a study of identical twins. Study observations and caveats: Cord blood beta clonotypes present at high abundance carried fewer insertions; no such pattern appeared in memory repertoires.

TCRdb itself ran the 5' RACE reads through MiXCR, one entry per CDR3 protein. The sample contains roughly 720,000 distinct CDR3 sequences, 15% to 20% of which appear only once. This CDR3 spans 15 amino acids. Germline-derived CDR1 and CDR2 are MNHEY and SMNVEV (reference sequence). Trimming took 3 bases from V and 2 from J, leaving 14 bases between them. Regarding this clonotype: Its antigen is undetermined.

These data were also filed under a second study, of T cells expressing NK-cell markers. That report notes: The TCR beta repertoires were obtained from sorted CD3+CD56+NKG2C+, CD3+CD56+NKG2C- and CD3+CD56-NKG2C+ T cells.

Sequenced material: PBMCs. The sequence was obtained from a woman aged 18-29 years in good health. V is TRBV27 and J is TRBJ2-7; D ambiguous. This chain's CDR3 is CASSLRRSSPYEQYF. The DNA for the CDR3 is TGTGCCAGCAGTTTGCGGAGAAGCTCCCCCTACGAGCAGTACTTC.